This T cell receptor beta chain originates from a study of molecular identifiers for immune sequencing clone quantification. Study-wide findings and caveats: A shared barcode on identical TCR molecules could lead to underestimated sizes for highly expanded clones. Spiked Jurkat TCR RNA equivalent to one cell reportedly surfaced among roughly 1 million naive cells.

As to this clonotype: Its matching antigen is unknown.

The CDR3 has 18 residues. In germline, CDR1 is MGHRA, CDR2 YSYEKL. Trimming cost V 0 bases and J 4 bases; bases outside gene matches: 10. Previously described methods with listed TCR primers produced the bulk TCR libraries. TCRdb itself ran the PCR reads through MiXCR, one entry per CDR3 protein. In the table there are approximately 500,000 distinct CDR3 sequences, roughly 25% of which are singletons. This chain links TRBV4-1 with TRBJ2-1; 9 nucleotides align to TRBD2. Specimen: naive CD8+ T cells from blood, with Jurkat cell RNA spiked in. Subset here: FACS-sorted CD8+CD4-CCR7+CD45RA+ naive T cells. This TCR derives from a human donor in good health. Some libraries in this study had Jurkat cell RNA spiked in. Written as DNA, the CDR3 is TGCGCCAGCAGCCAAGAGGGGGTCGGGCTAGCGGGATACAATGAGCAGTTCTTC. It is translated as CASSQEGVGLAGYNEQFF.